The TCR beta chain under discussion was sequenced for a study of blood T cell repertoires in COVID-19. The CDR3 is made up of 17 amino acids. Trimming cost V 2 bases and J 0 bases; bases outside gene matches: 7. From germline, CDR1 is SGHRS and CDR2 YFSETQ. TCRdb keeps only in-frame clones here, not all; method: immunoSEQ multiplex PCR. The sample shows about 400,000 clones, 87% of them seen only once. Researchers sorted participants into cohorts using their self-reported clinical history. This clonotype originated in a man in his forties in a cohort exposed to, infected with or recovered from COVID-19 (not recorded which). The chain has TRBV5-1 and TRBJ2-3; 9 bases map to TRBD2. Material for sequencing was PBMCs or T cells enriched from blood (not recorded which). The CDR3 sequence: CASSLKSGRRSTDTQYF. As DNA, the CDR3 is TGCGCCAGCAGCTTAAAGAGCGGGAGGCGGAGCACAGATACGCAGTATTTT.